This T cell receptor (beta chain) stems from a study of T cells in Graves' hyperthyroidism and ophthalmopathy. Clinical symptoms, serum thyroxine, TRAb, thyroid ultrasound and orbital computed tomography established diagnosis. The study's findings and limits: Most thyroid clonotypes expanded above 0.001 appeared in blood too. A model of 13 V-J features distinguished ophthalmopathy from stable hyperthyroidism.

TCR beta CDR3 region amplification was performed from RNA transcripts. The primer set for the first-round RT-PCR of the TCR CDR3 was HTBI. TCRdb fed the multiplex PCR reads into MiXCR, producing one record per CDR3 protein. The table has hundreds of thousands of distinct CDR3 sequences, around a quarter seen once. Trimming cost V 7 bases and J 2 bases; bases outside gene matches: 3. The CDR3 totals 13 residues. As concerns this clonotype: No antigen is known for it. A much larger clone sits a single nucleotide away, making a read error possible.

The source is a woman aged 25 to 39 with Graves' ophthalmopathy. Material: blood. This chain connects TRBV12-3 or TRBV12-4 to TRBJ2-7, with 9 bases identical to TRBD1. CDR3 DNA: TGTGCCAGCACTTGGGACAGGGCCTACGAGCAGTACTTC. It specifies CASTWDRAYEQYF.